This TCR beta chain came from a study of response to subunit inactivated influenza vaccine (dated by TCRdb to about 2018). Broadly, across the study: To follow how T cells responded to a trivalent subunit inactivated influenza vaccine, the researchers relied on deep quantitative profiling of the T cell receptor repertoire. Overall results and qualifications from the work: According to the authors, only a limited number of new T cells may be recruited by each seasonal influenza vaccination.

The library was obtained by RT-PCR. Sequencing instrument: Illumina HiSeq 2500. TCRdb took the public reads, trimmed them with fastp at Q25, ran MiXCR for clone calling and kept in-frame beta chains. Identical CDR3 proteins give one entry, which carries the most common genes and DNA. The sample table shows roughly 780,000 distinct CDR3 sequences, and around 20% are seen once. The ten largest clones add up to approximately 10% of the sample. Compared with germline, V lacks 0 bases and J lacks 8 bases; bases without a gene match: 5. The CDR3 contains 15 residues, cysteine and phenylalanine counted. Just the 45-base CDR3 DNA is kept, in frame starting at base 1. CDR1 SGDLS and CDR2 YYNGEE are derived from the germline V gene. In the case of this clonotype: Its antigen is still unknown. Base qualities are not at hand, and no much larger clone is one base apart.

The material sequenced was PBMCs from blood, taken 4 to 6 days after vaccination. The clonotype comes from a man aged 50 or older who received an inactivated influenza vaccine. Donor details come from another sample of the same person, matched by shared clones. The rearrangement joined TRBV9 to TRBJ2-1; the central 10 bases match TRBD1. The DNA sequence reads TGTGCCAGCAGCGTAGCTGGGACAGGGGCCCATGAGCAGTTCTTC. Translation gives CASSVAGTGAHEQFF.